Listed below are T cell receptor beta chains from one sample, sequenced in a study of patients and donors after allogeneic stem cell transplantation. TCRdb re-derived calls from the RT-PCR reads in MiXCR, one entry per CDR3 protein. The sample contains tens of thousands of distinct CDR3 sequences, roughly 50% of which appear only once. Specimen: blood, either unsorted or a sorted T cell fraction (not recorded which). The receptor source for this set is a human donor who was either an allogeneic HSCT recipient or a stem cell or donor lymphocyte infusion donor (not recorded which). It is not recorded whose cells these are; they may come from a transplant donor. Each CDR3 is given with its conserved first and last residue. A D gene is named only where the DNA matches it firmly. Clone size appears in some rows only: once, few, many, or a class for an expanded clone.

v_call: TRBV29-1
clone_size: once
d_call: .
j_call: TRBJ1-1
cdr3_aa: CSVEGRLMNTEAFF
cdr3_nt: TGCAGCGTTGAGGGCAGACTCATGAACACTGAAGCTTTCTTT

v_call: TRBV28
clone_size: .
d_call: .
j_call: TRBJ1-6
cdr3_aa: CASSLYRESSYNSPLHF
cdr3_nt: TGTGCCAGCAGTTTATATCGGGAGAGCTCCTATAATTCACCCCTCCACTTT

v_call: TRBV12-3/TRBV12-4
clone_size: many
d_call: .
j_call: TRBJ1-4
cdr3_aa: CASSLNPGEKLFF
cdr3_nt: TGTGCCAGCAGTTTGAATCCAGGAGAAAAACTGTTTTTT

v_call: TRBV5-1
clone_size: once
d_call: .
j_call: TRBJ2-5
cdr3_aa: CASSLVTHTSPETQYF
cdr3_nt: TGCGCCAGCAGCTTGGTTACCCATACTAGTCCGGAGACCCAGTACTTC

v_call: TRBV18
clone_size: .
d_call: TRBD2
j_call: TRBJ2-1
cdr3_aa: CASSPNRWTSGRNEQFF
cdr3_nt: TGTGCCAGCTCACCCAACCGTTGGACTAGCGGGAGAAATGAGCAGTTCTTC

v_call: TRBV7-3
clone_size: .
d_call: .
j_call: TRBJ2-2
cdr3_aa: CASSLIPTGFNTGELFF
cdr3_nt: TGTGCCAGCAGCTTAATCCCGACAGGATTTAACACCGGGGAGCTGTTTTTT

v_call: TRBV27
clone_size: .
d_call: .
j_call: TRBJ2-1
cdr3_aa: CASRSPRGGNYNEQFF
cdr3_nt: TGTGCCAGCAGATCCCCGAGAGGGGGGAACTACAATGAGCAGTTCTTC

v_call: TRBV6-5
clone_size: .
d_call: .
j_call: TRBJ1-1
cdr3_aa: CASSYEVWGESFF
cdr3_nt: TGTGCCAGCAGTTACGAGGTGTGGGGGGAGTCTTTCTTT

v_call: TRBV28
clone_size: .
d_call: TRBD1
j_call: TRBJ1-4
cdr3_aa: CASSSPRGVGFEKLFF
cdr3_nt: TGTGCCAGCAGTTCCCCCAGGGGGGTAGGCTTTGAAAAACTGTTTTTT

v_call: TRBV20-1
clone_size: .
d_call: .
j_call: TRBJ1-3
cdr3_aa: CSAPVWEGRGNTIYF
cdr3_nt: TGCAGTGCCCCGGTCTGGGAGGGGCGTGGAAACACCATATATTTT

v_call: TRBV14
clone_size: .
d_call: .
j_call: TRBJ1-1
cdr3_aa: CASSQRRVVDTEAFF
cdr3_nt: TGTGCCAGCAGCCAGCGCAGGGTTGTTGACACTGAAGCTTTCTTT

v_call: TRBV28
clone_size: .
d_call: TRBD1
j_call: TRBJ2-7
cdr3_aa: CASSSTGQGEYEQYF
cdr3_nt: TGTGCCAGCAGTTCCACCGGACAGGGGGAATACGAGCAGTACTTC

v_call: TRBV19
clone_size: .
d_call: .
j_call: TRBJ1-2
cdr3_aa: CASTEDGNYGYTF
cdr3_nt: TGTGCCAGTACCGAGGACGGCAACTATGGCTACACCTTC

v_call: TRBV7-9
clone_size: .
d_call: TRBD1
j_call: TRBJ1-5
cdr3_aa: CASSWGTGEHQPQHF
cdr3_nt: TGTGCCAGCAGCTGGGGGACAGGGGAACATCAGCCCCAGCATTTT

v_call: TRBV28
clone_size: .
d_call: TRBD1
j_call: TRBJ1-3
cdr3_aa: CASTLRQGRNTIYF
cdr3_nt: TGTGCCAGCACTCTCAGACAGGGACGAAACACCATATATTTT

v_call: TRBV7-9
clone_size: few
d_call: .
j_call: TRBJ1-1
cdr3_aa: CASSFRQMNTEAFF
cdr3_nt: TGTGCCAGCAGCTTCCGCCAGATGAACACTGAAGCTTTCTTT

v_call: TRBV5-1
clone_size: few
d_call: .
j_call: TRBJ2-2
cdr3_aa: CASSLGPNTGELFF
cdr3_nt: TGCGCCAGCAGCCTGGGTCCGAACACCGGGGAGCTGTTTTTT

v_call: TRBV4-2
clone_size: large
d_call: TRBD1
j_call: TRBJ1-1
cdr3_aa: CASSPGTGGPEAFF
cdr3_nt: TGTGCCAGCAGCCCCGGGACAGGGGGTCCTGAAGCTTTCTTT

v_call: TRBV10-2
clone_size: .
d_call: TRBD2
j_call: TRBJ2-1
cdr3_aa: CASSESNLLAGGSGVYNEQFF
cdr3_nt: TGCGCCAGCAGTGAGTCAAACCTATTAGCGGGAGGCTCCGGGGTATACAATGAGCAGTTCTTC

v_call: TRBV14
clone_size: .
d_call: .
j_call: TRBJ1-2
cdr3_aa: CASSPGIRYGYTF
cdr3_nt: TGTGCCAGCAGTCCGGGGATCCGCTATGGCTACACCTTC

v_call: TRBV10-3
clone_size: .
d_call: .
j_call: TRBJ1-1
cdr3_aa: CAISESRDIHKGAFF
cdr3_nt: TGTGCCATCAGTGAGTCGCGGGACATTCATAAAGGGGCTTTCTTT

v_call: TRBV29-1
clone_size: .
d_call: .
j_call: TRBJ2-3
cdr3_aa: CSCVASTDTQYF
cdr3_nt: TGCAGCTGCGTGGCGAGCACAGATACGCAGTATTTT

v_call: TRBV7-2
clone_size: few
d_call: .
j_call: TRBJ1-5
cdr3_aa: CASSPQWDQPQHF
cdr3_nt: TGTGCCAGCAGCCCTCAGTGGGATCAGCCCCAGCATTTT

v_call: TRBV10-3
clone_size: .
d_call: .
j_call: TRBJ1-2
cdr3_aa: CAISEGGPERYGYTF
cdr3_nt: TGTGCCATCAGTGAGGGAGGACCGGAACGCTATGGCTACACCTTC

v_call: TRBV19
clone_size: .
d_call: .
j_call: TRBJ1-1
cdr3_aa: CASSPGGLPTEAFF
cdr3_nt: TGTGCCAGTAGTCCCGGAGGGTTACCCACTGAAGCTTTCTTT

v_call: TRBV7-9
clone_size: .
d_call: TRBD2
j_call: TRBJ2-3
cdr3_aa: CASSLELSLAGVDGDTQYF
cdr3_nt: TGTGCCAGCAGCTTAGAACTATCACTAGCGGGAGTAGACGGAGATACGCAGTATTTT

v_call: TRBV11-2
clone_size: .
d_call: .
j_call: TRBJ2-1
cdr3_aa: CASSSQKTGNSEQFF
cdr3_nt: TGTGCCAGCAGCTCTCAGAAAACAGGGAACAGTGAGCAGTTCTTC

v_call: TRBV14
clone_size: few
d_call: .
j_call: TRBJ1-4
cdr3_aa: CASSRALNEKLFF
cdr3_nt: TGTGCCAGCAGCCGAGCCCTGAATGAAAAACTGTTTTTT

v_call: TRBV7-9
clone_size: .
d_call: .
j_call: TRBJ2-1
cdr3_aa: CASSLTVSNEQFF
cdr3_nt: TGTGCCAGCAGCTTAACGGTTAGCAATGAGCAGTTCTTC

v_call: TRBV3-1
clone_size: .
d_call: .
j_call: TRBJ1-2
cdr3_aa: CASSQARTANYGYTF
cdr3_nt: TGTGCCAGCAGCCAAGCCAGGACCGCAAACTATGGCTACACCTTC

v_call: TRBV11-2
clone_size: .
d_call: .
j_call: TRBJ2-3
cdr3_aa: CASSGHDRDTQYF
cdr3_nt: TGTGCCAGCAGCGGACACGACAGAGATACGCAGTATTTT

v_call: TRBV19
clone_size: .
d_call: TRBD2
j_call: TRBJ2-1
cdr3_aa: CASSTGTSSYNEQFF
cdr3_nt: TGTGCCAGTAGTACAGGGACTAGCTCCTACAATGAGCAGTTCTTC

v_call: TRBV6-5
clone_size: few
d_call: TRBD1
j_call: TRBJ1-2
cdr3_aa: CASSPHQGGAYGYTF
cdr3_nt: TGTGCCAGCAGTCCCCATCAAGGGGGCGCCTATGGCTACACCTTC

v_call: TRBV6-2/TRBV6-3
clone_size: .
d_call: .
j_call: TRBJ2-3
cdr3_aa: CASSYIPLGDTQYF
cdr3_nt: TGTGCCAGCAGTTACATCCCTCTGGGGGATACGCAGTATTTT

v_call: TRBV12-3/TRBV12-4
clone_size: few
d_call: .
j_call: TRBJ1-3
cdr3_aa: CASSLRAFSGNTIYF
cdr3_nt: TGTGCCAGCAGTTTACGGGCGTTTTCTGGAAACACCATATATTTT

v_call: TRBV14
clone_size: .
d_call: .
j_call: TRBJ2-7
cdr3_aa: CASSQDTYEQYF
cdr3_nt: TGTGCCAGCAGCCAAGACACCTACGAGCAGTACTTC

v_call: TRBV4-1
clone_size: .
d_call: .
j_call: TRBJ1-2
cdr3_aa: CASSQHPVKTGRPDGYTF
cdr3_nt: TGCGCCAGCAGCCAACACCCTGTTAAGACAGGCAGACCGGATGGCTACACCTTC

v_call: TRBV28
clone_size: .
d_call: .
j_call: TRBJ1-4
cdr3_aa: CASSHFGGFGNEKLFF
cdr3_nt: TGTGCCAGCAGTCATTTTGGGGGCTTCGGTAATGAAAAACTGTTTTTT

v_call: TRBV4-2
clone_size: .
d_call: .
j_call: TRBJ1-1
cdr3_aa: CASSQKGQTPTEAFF
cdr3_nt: TGTGCCAGCAGCCAGAAAGGACAGACTCCCACTGAAGCTTTCTTT

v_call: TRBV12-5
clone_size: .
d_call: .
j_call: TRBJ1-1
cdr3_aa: CASGLMVMLAEAFF
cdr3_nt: TGTGCTAGTGGTTTGATGGTTATGCTTGCCGAAGCTTTCTTT

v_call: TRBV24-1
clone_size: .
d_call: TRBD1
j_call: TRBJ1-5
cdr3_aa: CATGTGGQPQHF
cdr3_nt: TGTGCCACCGGGACAGGGGGACAGCCCCAGCATTTT

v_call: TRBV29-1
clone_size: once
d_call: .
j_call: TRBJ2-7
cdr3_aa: CSVPRQGGNEQYF
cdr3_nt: TGCAGCGTCCCCCGGCAGGGAGGAAACGAGCAGTACTTC

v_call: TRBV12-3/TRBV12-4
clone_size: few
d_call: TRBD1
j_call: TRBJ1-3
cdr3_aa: CASNVDRAGNTIYF
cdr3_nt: TGTGCCAGCAACGTCGACAGGGCTGGAAACACCATATATTTT

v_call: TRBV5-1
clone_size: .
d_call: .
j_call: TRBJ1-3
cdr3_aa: CASSGGNTIYF
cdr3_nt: TGCGCCAGCAGCGGTGGAAACACCATATATTTT

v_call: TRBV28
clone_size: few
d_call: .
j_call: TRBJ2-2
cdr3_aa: CASSTYFSTGELFF
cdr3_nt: TGTGCCAGCTCAACATATTTTTCAACCGGGGAGCTGTTTTTT

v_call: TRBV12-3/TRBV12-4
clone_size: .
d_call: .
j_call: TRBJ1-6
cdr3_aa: CASTQRRDTGSPLHF
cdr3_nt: TGTGCCAGCACACAACGCAGGGATACAGGTTCACCCCTCCACTTT

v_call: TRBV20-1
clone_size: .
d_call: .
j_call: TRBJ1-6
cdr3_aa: CSARDSGRTNSPLHF
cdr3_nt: TGCAGTGCTAGAGACTCGGGACGGACGAATTCACCCCTCCACTTT